This TCR beta chain is from a study of identical twins. About this clonotype itself: The target antigen is unknown.

TCRdb re-analysed the 5' RACE reads in MiXCR, keeping a single row per CDR3 protein. This sample has 1.5 million to 2 million distinct CDR3 sequences, with 25% to 35% found just once. Germline values: CDR1 SGHTA, CDR2 FQGNSA. V dropped 6 bases and J dropped 2 bases, with 9 bases sitting between them. The CDR3 consists of 13 residues. Study observations and caveats: Insertions ran lower in abundant cord blood beta clonotypes, though not in memory repertoires. The analysis was cross-sectional rather than longitudinal within donors.

This sequence joins TRBV7-2 and TRBJ2-3, with D perhaps TRBD2 (6 bases). The sequence was collected from a newborn girl in good health. Sequenced input: cord blood. CDR3 in amino acids: CASRPSDTDTQYF. DNA of the CDR3: TGTGCCAGCAGGCCTAGCGACACAGATACGCAGTATTTT.